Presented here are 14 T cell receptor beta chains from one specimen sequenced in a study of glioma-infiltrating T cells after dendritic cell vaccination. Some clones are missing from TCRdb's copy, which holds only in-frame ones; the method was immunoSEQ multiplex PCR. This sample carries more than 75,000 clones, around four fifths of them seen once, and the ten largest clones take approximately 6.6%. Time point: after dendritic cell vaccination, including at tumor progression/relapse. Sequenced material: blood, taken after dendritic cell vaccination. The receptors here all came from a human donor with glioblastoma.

In DNA, the CDR3 is TGTGCCTGGAGTGACCCCCGAGGGAGAGGGTCCTACGAGCAGTACTTC. It is translated as CAWSDPRGRGSYEQYF. The J gene is TRBJ2-7, the V gene TRBV30; tentatively, D is TRBD2 (5 bases). Looked up from germline, CDR1 is GTSNPN and CDR2 is SVGIG (reference sequence). V gave up 1 base and J gave up 1 base, with 17 bases separating them. The CDR3 is made up of 16 amino acids.

The CDR3 loop reads CASSLGQGLGEKLFF. CDR3 nucleotide sequence: TGTGCCAGCAGCCTTGGACAGGGTCTGGGGGAAAAACTGTTTTTT. The V and J genes are TRBV7-7 and TRBJ1-4; 8 bases map to TRBD1. The V gene's germline CDR1 is SSHAT and CDR2 FNYEAQ (reference sequence). The ends lost 5 bases at V and 8 bases at J; junction bases unmatched: 10. CDR3 size: 15 residues.

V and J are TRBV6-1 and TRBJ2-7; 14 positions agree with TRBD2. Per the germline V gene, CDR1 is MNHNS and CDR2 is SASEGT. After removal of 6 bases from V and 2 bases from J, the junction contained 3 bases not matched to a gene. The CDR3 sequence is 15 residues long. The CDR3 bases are TGTGCCAGCAGGAAGGGACTAGCGGGGGCCTACGAGCAGTACTTC. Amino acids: CASRKGLAGAYEQYF.

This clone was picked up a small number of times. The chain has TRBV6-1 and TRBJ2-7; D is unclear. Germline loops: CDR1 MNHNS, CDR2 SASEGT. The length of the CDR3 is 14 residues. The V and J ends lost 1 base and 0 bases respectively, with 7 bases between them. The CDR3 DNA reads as TGTGCCAGCAGTGAAGGGGCAGTCTCCTACGAGCAGTACTTC. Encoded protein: CASSEGAVSYEQYF.

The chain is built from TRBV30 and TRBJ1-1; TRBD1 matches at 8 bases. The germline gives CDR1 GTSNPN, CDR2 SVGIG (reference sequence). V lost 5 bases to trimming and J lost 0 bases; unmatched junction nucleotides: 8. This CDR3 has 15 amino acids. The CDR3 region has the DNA TGTGCCTGGCAACCTGGACAGGGTGTGAACACTGAAGCTTTCTTT. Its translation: CAWQPGQGVNTEAFF.

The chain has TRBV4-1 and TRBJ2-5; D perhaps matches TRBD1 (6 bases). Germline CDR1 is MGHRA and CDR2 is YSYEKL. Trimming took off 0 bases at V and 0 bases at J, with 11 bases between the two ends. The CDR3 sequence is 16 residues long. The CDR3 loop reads CASSQDWPGDQETQYF. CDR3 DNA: TGCGCCAGCAGCCAAGATTGGCCAGGGGACCAAGAGACCCAGTACTTC.

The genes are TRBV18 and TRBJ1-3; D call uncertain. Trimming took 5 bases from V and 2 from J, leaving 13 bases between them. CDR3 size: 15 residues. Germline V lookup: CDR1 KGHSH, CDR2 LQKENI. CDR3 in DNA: TGTGCCAGCTCAGTTACAGAGATAACTGGAAACACCATATATTTT. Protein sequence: CASSVTEITGNTIYF.

The chain's CDR3 is CASSLGQNQETQYF. Here the CDR3 DNA reads TGTGCCAGCAGCTTGGGACAGAACCAAGAGACCCAGTACTTC. This chain joins TRBV11-1 and TRBJ2-5, with 7 bases aligning to TRBD1. The CDR3 loop spans 14 amino acids. The germline V gene encodes CDR1 SGHAT and CDR2 FQDESV (reference sequence). V lost 3 bases, J lost 0 bases, and 1 base stayed unmatched.

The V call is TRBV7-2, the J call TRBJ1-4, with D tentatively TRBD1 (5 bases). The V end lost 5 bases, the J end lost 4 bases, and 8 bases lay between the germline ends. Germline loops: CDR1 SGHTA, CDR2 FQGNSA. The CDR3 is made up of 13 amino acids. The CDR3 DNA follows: TGTGCCAGCAGCCGGGGGTTTAATGAAAAACTGTTTTTT. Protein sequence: CASSRGFNEKLFF.

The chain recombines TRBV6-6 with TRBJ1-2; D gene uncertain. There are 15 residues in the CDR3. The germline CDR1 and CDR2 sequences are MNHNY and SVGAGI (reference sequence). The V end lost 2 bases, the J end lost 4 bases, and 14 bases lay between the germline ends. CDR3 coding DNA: TGTGCCAGCAGTTACCGCCAGGAAATTCTCTATGGCTACACCTTC. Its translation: CASSYRQEILYGYTF.

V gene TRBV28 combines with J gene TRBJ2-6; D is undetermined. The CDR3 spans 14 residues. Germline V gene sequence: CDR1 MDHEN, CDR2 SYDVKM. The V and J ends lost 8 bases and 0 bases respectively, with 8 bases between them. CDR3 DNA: TGTGCCAGCTCTCCAGACTCTGGGGCCAACGTCCTGACTTTC. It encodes CASSPDSGANVLTF.

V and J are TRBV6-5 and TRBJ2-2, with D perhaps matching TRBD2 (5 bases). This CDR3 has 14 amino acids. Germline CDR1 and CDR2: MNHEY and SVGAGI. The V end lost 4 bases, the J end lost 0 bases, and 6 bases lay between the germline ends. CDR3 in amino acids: CASSLLANTGELFF. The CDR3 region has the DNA TGTGCCAGCAGTTTACTAGCGAACACCGGGGAGCTGTTTTTT.

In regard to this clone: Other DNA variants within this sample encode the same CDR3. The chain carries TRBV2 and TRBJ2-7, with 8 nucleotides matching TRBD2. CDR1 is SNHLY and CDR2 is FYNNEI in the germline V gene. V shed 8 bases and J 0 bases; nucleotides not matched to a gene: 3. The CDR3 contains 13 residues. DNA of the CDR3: TGTGCCAGCTCGGGAGGGGACTCCTACGAGCAGTACTTC. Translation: CASSGGDSYEQYF. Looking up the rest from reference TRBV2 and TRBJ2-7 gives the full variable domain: EPEVTQTPSHQVTQMGQEVILRCVPISNHLYFYWYRQILGQKVEFLVSFYNNEISEKSEIFDDQFSVERPDGSNFTLKIRSTKLEDSAMYFCASSGGDSYEQYFGPGTRLTVT.

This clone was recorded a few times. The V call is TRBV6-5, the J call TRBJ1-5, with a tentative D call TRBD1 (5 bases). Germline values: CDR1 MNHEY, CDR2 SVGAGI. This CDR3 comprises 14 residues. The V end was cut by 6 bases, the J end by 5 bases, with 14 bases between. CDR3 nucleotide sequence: TGTGCCAGCAGCGTAGACAGAGGCTATCAGCCCCAGCATTTT. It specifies CASSVDRGYQPQHF.